The rows below give T cell receptor beta chains drawn from one sample of a study of blood T cell repertoires in COVID-19. This table comes from immunoSEQ multiplex PCR, and its TCRdb copy is limited to in-frame clones, with some not included. The sample records 250,000 to 300,000 clones, 80% to 95% being singletons. The sequenced sample was PBMCs or T cells enriched from blood (not recorded which). The receptors were sampled from a woman between 25 and 40 years old who had recovered from COVID-19. Each CDR3 is given with its conserved first and last residue. The D gene is left open where the match is weak. The size field is filled for only some rows; it gives once, few, many or a size class.

clone_size	d_call	j_call	v_call	cdr3_nt	cdr3_aa
NA	NA	TRBJ2-1	TRBV7-3	TGTGCCAGCAGCTCCCTATCCGGGGTAGGGAGCTCCTACAATGAGCAGTTCTTC	CASSSLSGVGSSYNEQFF
NA	NA	TRBJ2-3	TRBV4-3	TGCGCCAGCAGCCAAGATACCGGGGCAGATACGCAGTATTTT	CASSQDTGADTQYF
NA	NA	TRBJ2-2	TRBV28	TGTGCCAGCAGTTTTTTAGACGGGAGTGGCACCGGGGAGCTGTTTTTT	CASSFLDGSGTGELFF
NA	TRBD1	TRBJ2-5	TRBV11-2	TGTGCCAGCAGCCCCCAGGGACAGCTCCAAGAGACCCAGTACTTC	CASSPQGQLQETQYF
NA	TRBD1	TRBJ1-1	TRBV19	TGTGCCAGTAGTATAGCGGACAGGGCGAACACTGAAGCTTTCTTT	CASSIADRANTEAFF
NA	NA	TRBJ2-3	TRBV24-1	TGTGCCACCAGTGATCGGGCGGGATCTAGCACAGATACGCAGTATTTT	CATSDRAGSSTDTQYF
NA	TRBD2	TRBJ2-3	TRBV7-8	TGTGCCAGCAGCTTAGAGGGCGGGAGGGGGGATACGCAGTATTTT	CASSLEGGRGDTQYF
NA	TRBD2	TRBJ2-3	TRBV28	TGTGCCAGCAGTTCCTCTAGCGGCGTAAGCACAGATACGCAGTATTTT	CASSSSSGVSTDTQYF
NA	TRBD2	TRBJ2-7	TRBV9	TGTGCCAGCAGCGTAGGCCCAGCGGGGAACTACGAGCAGTACTTC	CASSVGPAGNYEQYF
NA	NA	TRBJ2-7	TRBV24-1	TGTGCCACCAGTGATTCCGGGACCTACGAGCAGTACTTC	CATSDSGTYEQYF
NA	NA	TRBJ2-5	TRBV10-3	TGTGCCATCAGTGAGTGGCAAGACCAAGAGACCCAGTACTTC	CAISEWQDQETQYF
NA	TRBD2	TRBJ2-7	TRBV7-9	TGTGCCAGCAGCCCCTTACTAGCGGGAGGGCCCCAGGAGCAGTACTTC	CASSPLLAGGPQEQYF
NA	NA	TRBJ2-7	TRBV10-1	TGCGCCAGCAGTCGGGACTCCTACGAGCAGTACTTC	CASSRDSYEQYF
NA	TRBD1	TRBJ1-1	TRBV19	TGTGCCAGTAGTGTAGGACAGGGAAACACTGAAGCTTTCTTT	CASSVGQGNTEAFF
once	TRBD2	TRBJ2-7	TRBV19	TGTGCCAGTAGTCTGAGGCTAGCGGGAGAGTCCTACGAGCAGTACTTC	CASSLRLAGESYEQYF
NA	NA	TRBJ2-5	TRBV9	TGTGCCAGCAGTCCCCTTGAGGGAGGAGAGACCCAGTACTTC	CASSPLEGGETQYF
NA	NA	TRBJ1-2	TRBV6-4	TGTGCCAGCAGTCCCCAACAGGGCATTCGTGGCTACACCTTC	CASSPQQGIRGYTF
once	TRBD1	TRBJ1-2	TRBV4-3	TGCGCCAGCAGCCAACGGGGACAGGGGACGCCTACTGACTATGGCTACACCTTC	CASSQRGQGTPTDYGYTF
NA	TRBD1	TRBJ1-4	TRBV28	TGTGCCAGCAGTCGTCGAGGACAGGGAAGCGAAAAACTGTTTTTT	CASSRRGQGSEKLFF
NA	NA	TRBJ1-2	TRBV7-9	TGTGCCAGCAGCTTAGGTCCAAATAACTATGGCTACACCTTC	CASSLGPNNYGYTF
NA	NA	TRBJ1-2	TRBV19	TGTGCCAGTAGTACACGACAGGAGTATGGCTACACCTTC	CASSTRQEYGYTF
NA	NA	TRBJ1-1	TRBV4-3	TGCGCCAGCAGCCTACAGGGATTGAACACTGAAGCTTTCTTT	CASSLQGLNTEAFF
NA	TRBD2	TRBJ2-3	TRBV5-1	TGCGCCAGCAGCTTGGTGGGACTAGTGGGAGATACGCAGTATTTT	CASSLVGLVGDTQYF
NA	TRBD2	TRBJ2-2	TRBV28	TGTGCCAGCAGTCCTCCGGGACTAAAAACCGGGGAGCTGTTTTTT	CASSPPGLKTGELFF
NA	NA	TRBJ2-1	TRBV28	TGTGCCAGCAGTCCCATAACCGGCTCCTACAATGAGCAGTTCTTC	CASSPITGSYNEQFF
few	TRBD1	TRBJ1-5	TRBV5-4	TGTGCCAGCAGCTTAGGACAGGGTGGCAATCAGCCCCAGCATTTT	CASSLGQGGNQPQHF
NA	TRBD1	TRBJ2-2	TRBV5-4	TGTGCCAGCAGCCCCGCCGGGACAGGGTTGATCGGGGAGCTGTTTTTT	CASSPAGTGLIGELFF
NA	NA	TRBJ1-5	TRBV15	TGTGCCACCAGCAGACCGGAGGGTAGCAATCAGCCCCAGCATTTT	CATSRPEGSNQPQHF
NA	NA	TRBJ2-5	TRBV30	TGTGCCTGGAGTGACAGGCCACAAGAGACCCAGTACTTC	CAWSDRPQETQYF
NA	NA	TRBJ1-2	TRBV4-1	TGCGCCAGCAGCCAAGTACTGGCAGGGAGGTTTTATGGCTACACCTTC	CASSQVLAGRFYGYTF
NA	NA	TRBJ2-5	TRBV3-1/TRBV3-2	TGTGCCAGCAGCCAGGCAGGGGGGGAGACCCAGTACTTC	CASSQAGGETQYF
NA	NA	TRBJ1-4	TRBV14	TGTGCCAGCAGCCACCGGACGGGGAATGAAAAACTGTTTTTT	CASSHRTGNEKLFF
NA	NA	TRBJ1-6	TRBV5-4	TGTGCCAGCAGCCCCGGGACATTCAATTCACCCCTCCACTTT	CASSPGTFNSPLHF